This passage covers 3 T cell receptor beta chains from one sample sequenced in a study of blood T cells in healthy people across ages. The second PCR ran about 6 to 12 cycles with a sample-barcoded 5' primer and J-beta primers. TCRdb analysed the 5' RACE reads with MiXCR anew, one entry per CDR3 protein. The sample records 1.5 million to 2 million distinct CDR3 sequences, over 25% being singletons. Sequencing was carried out using blood. All receptors come from a woman between 25 and 40 years old in good health.

Ten or more counts support this clonotype. CDR3 sequence: CASSPTYQISGANVLTF. For the CDR3, the DNA is TGTGCCAGCAGCCCTACCTATCAGATCTCTGGGGCCAACGTCCTGACTTTC. J is TRBJ2-6 and V is TRBV7-9, with D unclear. The CDR3 covers 17 residues. V lost 5 bases and J 0 bases, leaving 14 bases between the germline ends. The germline gives CDR1 SEHNR, CDR2 FQNEAQ (reference sequence). Based on the CDR3 plus reference TRBV7-9 and TRBJ2-6, the full variable domain is DTGVSQNPRHKITKRGQNVTFRCDPISEHNRLYWYRQTLGQGPEFLTYFQNEAQLEKSRLLSDRFSAERPKGSFSTLEIQRTEQGDSAMYLCASSPTYQISGANVLTFGAGSRLTVL.

This clonotype has ten or more counts. This sequence joins TRBV10-3 and TRBJ2-3, with 9 bases lining up with TRBD2. The germline V gene has CDR1 ENHRY and CDR2 SYGVKD. The CDR3 totals 14 residues. The trim removed 6 bases at V and 2 bases at J, leaving 3 bases unmatched. DNA of the CDR3: TGTGCCATCAGGAGCGGGGGGTCCACAGATACGCAGTATTTT. This codes for CAIRSGGSTDTQYF.

In its sample, this clonotype was seen a few times. The V call is TRBV6-2 or TRBV6-3, the J call TRBJ2-7; weak D call: TRBD1 (6 bases). Germline assignment: CDR1 MNHEY and CDR2 SVGEGT. The length of the CDR3 is 14 residues. V lost 6 bases, J lost 4 bases, and 16 bases lay in between. The CDR3 DNA reads TGTGCCAGCAGCTGGACAGCCGGTCCTTACGAGCAGTACTTC. Protein sequence: CASSWTAGPYEQYF.